The clone carrying this T cell receptor (beta chain) was seen only a few times. As yet, its antigen is unknown. The sample comes from a study of identical twins. Trimming at V came to 7 bases and at J to 2 bases, leaving 7 bases not matched to a gene. The germline gives CDR1 MNHNS, CDR2 SASEGT. The CDR3 is 14 amino acids. TCRdb re-called the 5' RACE reads through MiXCR, storing one row per CDR3 protein. This sample has approximately 620,000 distinct CDR3 sequences; 8.5% to 9.5% occur once, and the top ten carry about 0.98%. Study-wide results and limits: A partial confounding effect on zero-insertion analyses could come from invariant MAIT and iNKT cells. Where out-of-frame alpha sequences were twin-shared, they showed excess low generation probability. Beta out-of-frame sequences showed weaker excess sharing between twins. Reduced insertions were recorded for abundant cord blood beta clonotypes, with no such pattern in memory repertoires.

These same data were also listed under a study on yellow fever vaccine responses in identical twins.

The chain couples TRBV6-1 to TRBJ1-2; TRBD1 matches at 7 bases. Sequenced: PBMCs. The sequence was obtained from a woman in her late teens or twenties in good health. CDR3 DNA: TGTGCCAGCAATGACAGGGCCTCGAACTATGGCTACACCTTC. This translates into CASNDRASNYGYTF.